These 8 T cell receptor beta chains share one sample of origin, sequenced in a study of blood T cell repertoires in COVID-19. TCRdb keeps only in-frame clones here, not all; method: immunoSEQ multiplex PCR. Among some 210,000 clones listed, 92% were seen once. Sequencing used peripheral blood. The receptors here all came from a man aged 25 to 40 with acute or convalescent COVID-19.

This clone was counted once. The genes are TRBV21-1 and TRBJ2-7; the listed D gene, TRBD1, was not tested against the DNA. TRBV21-1 is a known pseudogene. The CDR3 has 12 residues. CDR3 sequence (DNA): TGTGCCAGCAAAACAGCTCTCTACGAGCAGTACTTC. Translating it yields CASKTALYEQYF.

This clone was seen only once. The genes are TRBV7-9 and TRBJ2-7; 10 bases line up with TRBD1. The ends lost 6 bases at V and 9 bases at J; junction bases unmatched: 11. CDR3 length: 14 residues. CDR1 is SEHNR and CDR2 is FQNEAQ in the germline V gene (reference sequence). CDR3: CASSFPGQGNGQYF. The CDR3 DNA reads as TGTGCCAGCAGTTTCCCGGGACAGGGGAATGGGCAGTACTTC. Based on the CDR3 plus reference TRBV7-9 and TRBJ2-7, the full variable domain is DTGVSQNPRHKITKRGQNVTFRCDPISEHNRLYWYRQTLGQGPEFLTYFQNEAQLEKSRLLSDRFSAERPKGSFSTLEIQRTEQGDSAMYLCASSFPGQGNGQYFGPGTRLTVT.

This sequence joins TRBV5-1 and TRBJ1-1, with D possibly matching TRBD1 (6 bases). V lost 5 bases, J lost 3 bases, and 11 bases lay in between. CDR1 and CDR2 (germline): SGHRS, YFSETQ. The CDR3 is 13 residues long. The CDR3 sequence: CASRQGWDTEAFF. For the CDR3, the DNA is TGCGCCAGCAGACAGGGATGGGACACTGAAGCTTTCTTT.

This clone has only one observation. V and J are TRBV11-2 and TRBJ2-1; TRBD2 matches at 10 bases. The trim removed 1 base at V and 15 bases at J, leaving 6 bases unmatched. Germline V gene data show CDR1 as SGHAT and CDR2 as FQNNGV. This CDR3 has 13 residues. The CDR3 bases are TGTGCCAGCAGCTTAGGAAGCGGGAGGGCCCCGTTCTTC. Translating gives CASSLGSGRAPFF.

The gene calls are TRBV18 and TRBJ1-5, with a weak D call TRBD1 (6 bases). Germline CDR1 and CDR2: KGHSH and LQKENI. The CDR3 extends over 14 amino acids. V was clipped by 2 bases and J by 4 bases, with 9 bases between them. The CDR3 here is CASSPSQGNQPQHF. As DNA, the CDR3 is TGTGCCAGCTCACCATCACAGGGAAATCAGCCCCAGCATTTT.

The V call is TRBV30, the J call TRBJ1-4, with a tentative D call TRBD1 (5 bases). Germline V gene sequence: CDR1 GTSNPN, CDR2 SVGIG (reference sequence). The V gene lost 7 bases and the J gene lost 10 bases, with 13 bases spanning the gap. The CDR3 spans 11 residues. CDR3 region: CALDMGGKLFF. CDR3 bases: TGTGCCTTAGATATGGGGGGAAAACTGTTTTTT.

The chain recombines TRBV6-5 with TRBJ2-2; 7 bases align to TRBD1. The CDR3 is 13 residues long. The trim removed 7 bases at V and 6 bases at J, leaving 5 bases unmatched. Per the germline V gene, CDR1 is MNHEY and CDR2 is SVGAGI. CDR3 DNA: TGTGCCAGCACCAGACAGGGCGCCGGGGAGCTGTTTTTT. It codes for CASTRQGAGELFF.

The rearrangement joins TRBV28 to TRBJ2-1, with a weak D call TRBD2 (7 bases). Germline V gives CDR1 MDHEN, CDR2 SYDVKM. The CDR3 length is 13 residues. Deletions cut 9 bases from V and 8 bases from J, with 17 bases between. The CDR3 nucleotides are TGTGCCAGATCCAAAAGGGGGGGCGATGAGCAGTTCTTC. Its translation is CARSKRGGDEQFF.